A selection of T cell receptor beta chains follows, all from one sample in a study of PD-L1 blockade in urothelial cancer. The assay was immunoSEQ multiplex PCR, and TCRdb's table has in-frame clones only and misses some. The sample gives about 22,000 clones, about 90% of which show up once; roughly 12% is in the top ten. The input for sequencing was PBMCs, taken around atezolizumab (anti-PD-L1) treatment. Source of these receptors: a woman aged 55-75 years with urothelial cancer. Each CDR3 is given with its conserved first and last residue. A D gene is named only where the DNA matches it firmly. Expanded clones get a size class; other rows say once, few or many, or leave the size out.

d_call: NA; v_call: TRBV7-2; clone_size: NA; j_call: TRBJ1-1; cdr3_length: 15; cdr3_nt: TGTGCCAGCAGACTCCTGTTAAAAGGAGACACTGAAGCTTTCTTT; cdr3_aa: CASRLLLKGDTEAFF
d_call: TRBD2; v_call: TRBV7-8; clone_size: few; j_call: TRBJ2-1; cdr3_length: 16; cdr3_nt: TGTGCCAGCAGCGCGAATAGCGGGAGTGGGGGGGATGAGCAGTTCTTC; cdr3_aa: CASSANSGSGGDEQFF
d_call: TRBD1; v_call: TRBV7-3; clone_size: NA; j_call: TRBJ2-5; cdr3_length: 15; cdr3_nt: TGTGCCAGCAGCTTAAAGGGCAGGGGGCAGGGGACCCAGTACTTC; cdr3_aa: CASSLKGRGQGTQYF
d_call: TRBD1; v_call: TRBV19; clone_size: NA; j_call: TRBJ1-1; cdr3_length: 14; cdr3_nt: TGTGCCAGTAGTATCAGGGGACAGGGCACTGAAGCTTTCTTT; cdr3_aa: CASSIRGQGTEAFF
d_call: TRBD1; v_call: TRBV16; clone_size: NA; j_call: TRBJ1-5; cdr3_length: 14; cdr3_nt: TGTGCCAGCAGCCAGAGACAGGGGGAACAGCCCCAGCATTTT; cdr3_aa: CASSQRQGEQPQHF
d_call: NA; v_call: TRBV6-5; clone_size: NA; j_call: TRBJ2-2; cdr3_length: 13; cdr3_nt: TGTGCCAGCAGTCTGGAGGACACCGGGGAGCTGTTTTTT; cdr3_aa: CASSLEDTGELFF
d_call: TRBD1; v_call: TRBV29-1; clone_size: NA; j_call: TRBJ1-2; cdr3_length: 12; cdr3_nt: TGCAGCGTTGTTGACAGGGGCTATGGCTACACCTTC; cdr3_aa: CSVVDRGYGYTF
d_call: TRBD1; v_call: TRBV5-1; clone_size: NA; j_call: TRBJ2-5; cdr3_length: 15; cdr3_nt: TGCGCCAGCAGCTGGGGACAGGGGGCTCAAGAGACCCAGTACTTC; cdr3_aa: CASSWGQGAQETQYF
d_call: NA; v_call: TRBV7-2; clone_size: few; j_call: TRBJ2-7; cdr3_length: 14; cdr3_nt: TGTGCCAGCAGCTTAGCGCTACGTCGCTACGAGCAGTACTTC; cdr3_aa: CASSLALRRYEQYF
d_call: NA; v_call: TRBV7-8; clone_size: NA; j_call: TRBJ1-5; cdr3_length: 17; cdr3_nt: TGTGCCAGCAGCTTAAGAATTTCGGGGGGCAGCAATCAGCCCCAGCATTTT; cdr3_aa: CASSLRISGGSNQPQHF
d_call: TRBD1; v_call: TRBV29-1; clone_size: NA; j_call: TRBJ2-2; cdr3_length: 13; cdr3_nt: TGCAGCGTCGGGACAGGGGGTGGTGGGGAGCTGTTTTTT; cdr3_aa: CSVGTGGGGELFF
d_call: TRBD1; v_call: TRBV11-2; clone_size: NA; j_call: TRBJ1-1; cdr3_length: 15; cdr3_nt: TGTGCCAGCAGCTTACAGGGACAGGGCTACACTGAAGCTTTCTTT; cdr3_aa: CASSLQGQGYTEAFF
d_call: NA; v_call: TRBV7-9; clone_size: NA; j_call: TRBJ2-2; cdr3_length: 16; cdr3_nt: TGTGCCAGCACCATCACGAATAGCGGGAACACCGGGGAGCTGTTTTTT; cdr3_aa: CASTITNSGNTGELFF
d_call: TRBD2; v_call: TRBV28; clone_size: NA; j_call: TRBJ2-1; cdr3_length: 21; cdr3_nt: TGTGCCAGCAGTTTGCCGCCGGGACTAGCGGGAGCTACGACCTCCTACAATGAGCAGTTCTTC; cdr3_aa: CASSLPPGLAGATTSYNEQFF
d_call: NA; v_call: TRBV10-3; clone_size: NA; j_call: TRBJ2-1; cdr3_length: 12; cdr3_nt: TGTGCCATCAGTGAGTCGGCTCCTTTCCAGTTCTTC; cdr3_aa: CAISESAPFQFF